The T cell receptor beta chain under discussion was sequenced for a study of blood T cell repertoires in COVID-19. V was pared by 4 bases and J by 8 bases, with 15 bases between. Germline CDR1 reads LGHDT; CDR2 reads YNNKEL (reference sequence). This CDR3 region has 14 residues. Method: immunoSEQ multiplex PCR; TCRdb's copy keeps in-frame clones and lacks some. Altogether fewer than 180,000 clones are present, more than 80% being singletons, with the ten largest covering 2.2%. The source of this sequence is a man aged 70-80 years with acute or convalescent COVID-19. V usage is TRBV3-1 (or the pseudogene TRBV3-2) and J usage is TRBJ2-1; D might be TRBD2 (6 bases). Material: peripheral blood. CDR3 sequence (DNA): TGTGCCAGCAGCCCCCAGAGACTAGTTTATGAGCAGTTCTTC. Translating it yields CASSPQRLVYEQFF.